This T cell receptor beta chain was obtained from a study of early T cells in non-severe SARS-CoV-2 infection. Study-wide results and limits: CD4 and private specificities were missed by VDJdb matching, which favored anti-spike CD8 responses.

Individual cDNA molecules were tagged with unique molecular identifiers. TCRdb reprocessed the 5' RACE reads via MiXCR and lists one record per CDR3 protein. The repertoire holds about 36,000 distinct CDR3 sequences, with less than 7% as singletons. The V gene lost 3 bases and the J gene lost 0 bases, with 8 bases spanning the gap. The CDR3 has 14 residues. From germline, CDR1 is MDHEN and CDR2 SYDVKM. The table lists this clonotype with many counts. As yet, its antigen is unknown. V is TRBV28 and J is TRBJ1-2, with D hard to call. This TCR was recovered from an adult who was a healthcare worker with PCR-confirmed SARS-CoV-2 infection or an uninfected control (not recorded which). The specimen was whole blood, collected at baseline. The CDR3 here is CASSLAEPNYGYTF. CDR3 coding DNA: TGTGCCAGCAGTTTGGCGGAACCTAACTATGGCTACACCTTC.